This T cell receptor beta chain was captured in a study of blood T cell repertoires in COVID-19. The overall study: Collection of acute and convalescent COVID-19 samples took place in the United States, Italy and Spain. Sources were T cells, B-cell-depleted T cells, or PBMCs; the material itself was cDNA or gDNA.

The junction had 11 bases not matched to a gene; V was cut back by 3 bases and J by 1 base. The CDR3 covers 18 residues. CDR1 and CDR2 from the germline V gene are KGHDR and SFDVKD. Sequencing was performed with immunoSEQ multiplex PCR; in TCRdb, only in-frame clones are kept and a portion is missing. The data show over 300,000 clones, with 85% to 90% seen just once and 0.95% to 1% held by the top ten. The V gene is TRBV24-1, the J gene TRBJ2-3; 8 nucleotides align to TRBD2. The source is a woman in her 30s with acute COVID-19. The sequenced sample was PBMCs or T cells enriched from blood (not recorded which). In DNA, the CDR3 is TGTGCCACCAGTGATCGACGCGGAGCGGGGGCCCGCACAGATACGCAGTATTTT. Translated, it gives CATSDRRGAGARTDTQYF.